This T cell receptor (beta chain) was recovered during a study of OX40 agonist ivuxolimab in advanced cancers. Background on the study: Every 2 weeks, patients received ivuxolimab intravenously, dosed at 0.01 to 10 mg/kg. Three patients had partial responses: one hepatocellular carcinoma, two cutaneous melanoma.

Cycle 7 day 1, cycle 4 day 1, and baseline were the timepoints at which blood was sampled. A note on this clone: No antigen is known for it.

The V gene's germline CDR1 is SNHLY and CDR2 FYNNEI. With 5 bases clipped from V and 1 base from J, the junction kept 3 bases outside the gene matches. This CDR3 spans 14 amino acids. Sequencing was performed with immunoSEQ multiplex PCR; in TCRdb, only in-frame clones are kept and a portion is missing. The sample holds 60,000 or so clones; 84% are singletons and the top ten take approximately 30%. Points from the study as a whole: Part of the nonresponder group also had normalized T-cell clonal expansion that was low.

The sequence came from an adult with an advanced solid tumor such as melanoma, head and neck, liver or kidney cancer. The chain couples TRBV2 to TRBJ2-5; TRBD2 aligns across 8 bases. The starting material was CD4+ or CD8+ T cells sorted from blood, obtained in a trial of the OX40 agonist ivuxolimab. Here the CDR3 DNA reads TGTGCCAGCAGTCGGACTAGCTTCCAAGAGACCCAGTACTTC. Its protein is CASSRTSFQETQYF.